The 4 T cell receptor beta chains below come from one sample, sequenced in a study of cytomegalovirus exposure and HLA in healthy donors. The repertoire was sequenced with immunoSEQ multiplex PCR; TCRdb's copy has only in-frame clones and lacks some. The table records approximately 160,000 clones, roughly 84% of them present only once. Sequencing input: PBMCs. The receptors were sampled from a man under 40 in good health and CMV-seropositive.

CDR3 in DNA: TGTGCCAGCATTCCGGCGGGCCCTTTGGGGCAGTATTTT. The encoded protein is CASIPAGPLGQYF. The rearrangement links TRBV6-1 to TRBJ2-3; a possible D gene is TRBD2 (5 bases). V dropped 7 bases and J dropped 11 bases, with 19 bases sitting between them. Looked up from germline, CDR1 is MNHNS and CDR2 is SASEGT. The CDR3 is 13 residues long.

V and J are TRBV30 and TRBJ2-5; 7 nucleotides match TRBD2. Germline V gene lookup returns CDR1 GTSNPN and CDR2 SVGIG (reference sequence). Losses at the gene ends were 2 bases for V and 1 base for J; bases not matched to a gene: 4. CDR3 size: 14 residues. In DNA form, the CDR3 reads TGTGCCTGGAGTTTTAGCGGGTTCCAAGAGACCCAGTACTTC. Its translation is CAWSFSGFQETQYF.

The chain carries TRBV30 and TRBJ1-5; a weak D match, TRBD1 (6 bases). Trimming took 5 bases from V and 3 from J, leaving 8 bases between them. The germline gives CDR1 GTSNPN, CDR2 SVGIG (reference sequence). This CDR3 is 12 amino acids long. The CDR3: CAWGQSNQPQHF. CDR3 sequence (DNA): TGTGCCTGGGGACAGTCCAATCAGCCCCAGCATTTT. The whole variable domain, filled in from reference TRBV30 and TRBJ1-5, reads SQTIHQWPATLVQPVGSPLSLECTVEGTSNPNLYWYRQAAGRGLQLLFYSVGIGQISSEVPQNLSASRPQDRQFILSSKKLLLSDSGFYLCAWGQSNQPQHFGDGTRLSIL.

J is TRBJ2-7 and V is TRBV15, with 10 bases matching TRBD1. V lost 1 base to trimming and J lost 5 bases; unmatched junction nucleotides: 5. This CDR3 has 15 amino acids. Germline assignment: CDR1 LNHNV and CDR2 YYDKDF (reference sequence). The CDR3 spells CATSRGDRGGDEQYF. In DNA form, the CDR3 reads TGTGCCACCAGCAGAGGGGACAGGGGCGGGGACGAGCAGTACTTC. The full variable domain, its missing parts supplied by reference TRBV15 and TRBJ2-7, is DAMVIQNPRYQVTQFGKPVTLSCSQTLNHNVMYWYQQKSSQAPKLLFHYYDKDFNNEADTPDNFQSRRPNTSFCFLDIRSPGLGDTAMYLCATSRGDRGGDEQYFGPGTRLTVT.